The 8 T cell receptor beta chains below all came from one sample that was sequenced in a study of shared clonotypes between healthy human individuals. TCRdb's table, derived via immunoSEQ multiplex PCR, lists solely in-frame clones and lacks some. Of about 2 million clones in the sample, around 96% were seen once. CD45RO-negative CD8 cells positively selected for CCR7 made up the naive population, which excluded terminally differentiated effector memory CD45RA+ cells. The sample taken for sequencing was naive CD8+ T cells sorted from blood. These receptors were taken from a man aged 18-30 years in good health.

Remarks on this clone: This specimen includes other DNA sequences encoding the same CDR3. This chain joins TRBV4-3 and TRBJ1-4; D ambiguous. The CDR3 extends over 14 amino acids. Germline-derived CDR1 and CDR2 are LGHNA and YSLEER. Trimming left V 0 bases short and J 5 bases short, with 7 bases between. The DNA of the CDR3 is TGCGCCAGCAGCCAAGATCTGGGAAATGAAAAACTGTTTTTT. Protein product: CASSQDLGNEKLFF.

The rearrangement uses TRBV6-6 and TRBJ2-3; 9 nucleotides match TRBD1. The V gene's germline CDR1 is MNHNY and CDR2 SVGAGI (reference sequence). The CDR3 sequence is 16 residues long. J lost 0 bases, V lost 2 bases, and 3 bases had no gene match. CDR3 in amino acids: CASSYTGQGSTDTQYF. Here the CDR3 DNA reads TGTGCCAGCAGTTACACGGGACAGGGCAGCACAGATACGCAGTATTTT.

V gene TRBV30 combines with J gene TRBJ2-2; D is unclear. V lost 4 bases and J 3 bases, leaving 6 bases between the germline ends. Germline V gene data show CDR1 as GTSNPN and CDR2 as SVGIG (reference sequence). The CDR3 loop spans 12 amino acids. The CDR3 bases are TGTGCCTGGACCTGGGACACCGGGGAGCTGTTTTTT. The encoded protein is CAWTWDTGELFF.

This chain connects TRBV4-3 to TRBJ2-1, with TRBD1 matching over 10 bases. CDR1 and CDR2 from the germline V gene are LGHNA and YSLEER. The V and J ends lost 2 bases and 5 bases, in that order; junction bases with no gene match: 6. This CDR3 has 16 residues. CDR3 bases: TGCGCCAGCAGCCAACCCGGACAGGGGGAAAACAATGAGCAGTTCTTC. Protein: CASSQPGQGENNEQFF.

The CDR3 DNA reads as TGTGCCAGCAGCTCCGGCGAATCCTACGAGCAGTACTTC. Its translation: CASSSGESYEQYF. The V gene is TRBV7-6, the J gene TRBJ2-7; D gene ambiguous. Germline CDR1 reads SGHVS; CDR2 reads FNYEAQ. CDR3 length: 13 residues. Trimming stripped 4 bases from V and 1 base from J, with 8 bases between.

V usage is TRBV7-2 and J usage is TRBJ1-1; no reliable D call. Trimming removed 1 base at V and 7 bases at J, with 10 bases between. This CDR3 contains 13 residues. Per the germline V gene, CDR1 is SGHTA and CDR2 is FQGNSA. The CDR3 sequence is CASSLGYLFEAFF. The CDR3 DNA reads as TGTGCCAGCAGCTTAGGTTACCTCTTTGAAGCTTTCTTT.

The rearrangement joins TRBV4-3 to TRBJ2-2; the match to TRBD2 covers 7 bases. Germline V gene lookup returns CDR1 LGHNA and CDR2 YSLEER. This CDR3 region has 17 residues. After removal of 0 bases from V and 1 base from J, the junction contained 5 bases not matched to a gene. The CDR3: CASSQDVSGVNTGELFF. The CDR3 DNA sequence: TGCGCCAGCAGCCAAGATGTCAGCGGGGTGAACACCGGGGAGCTGTTTTTT.

The chain recombines TRBV6-6 with TRBJ2-5; D is unclear. Trimming shortened V by 0 bases and J by 5 bases, and 4 bases separated the two germline ends. This CDR3 has 12 residues. Germline CDR1 and CDR2: MNHNY and SVGAGI (reference sequence). Written as DNA, the CDR3 is TGTGCCAGCAGTTACTCGGAGGAGACCCAGTACTTC. Its translation: CASSYSEETQYF.